The 22 T cell receptor beta chains below come from one sample, sequenced in a study of blood T cell dynamics during melanoma immunotherapy. Regarding time point: week 3, after first cycle of checkpoint inhibitor. Clones were sequenced by immunoSEQ multiplex PCR, and TCRdb holds only the in-frame ones, with some missing. The sample has around 880 clones, approximately 90% seen once. The input for sequencing was cell-free DNA from blood, taken from a patient treated with checkpoint blockade. The receptor set was obtained from a human donor with melanoma.

The chain couples TRBV30 to TRBJ1-1; D possibly corresponds to TRBD1 (5 bases). This CDR3 is 13 amino acids long. Per the germline V gene, CDR1 is GTSNPN and CDR2 is SVGIG (reference sequence). Trimming cost V 2 bases and J 0 bases, with 7 bases left between them. The CDR3 sequence is CAWSRTMNTEAFF. The CDR3 coding sequence is TGTGCCTGGAGTAGGACAATGAACACTGAAGCTTTCTTT. Drawing the rest from reference TRBV30 and TRBJ1-1, the complete variable domain is SQTIHQWPATLVQPVGSPLSLECTVEGTSNPNLYWYRQAAGRGLQLLFYSVGIGQISSEVPQNLSASRPQDRQFILSSKKLLLSDSGFYLCAWSRTMNTEAFFGQGTRLTVV.

The chain recombines TRBV28 with TRBJ2-7, with a possible D match to TRBD1 (5 bases). In germline, CDR1 is MDHEN, CDR2 SYDVKM. Trimming took off 5 bases at V and 6 bases at J, with 26 bases between the two ends. The CDR3 is 17 residues long. This CDR3 reads CASSTHPPGQGNAEQYF. The CDR3 region has the DNA TGTGCCAGCAGTACGCACCCCCCTGGACAAGGCAATGCCGAGCAGTACTTC. Together with reference TRBV28 and TRBJ2-7, the CDR3 gives the full variable domain: DVKVTQSSRYLVKRTGEKVFLECVQDMDHENMFWYRQDPGLGLRLIYFSYDVKMKEKGDIPEGYSVSREKKERFSLILESASTNQTSMYLCASSTHPPGQGNAEQYFGPGTRLTVT.

The V call is TRBV28, the J call TRBJ2-1, with 9 bases matching TRBD1. Germline loops: CDR1 MDHEN, CDR2 SYDVKM. The CDR3 loop spans 18 amino acids. With 7 bases clipped from V and 4 bases from J, the junction kept 17 bases outside the gene matches. The CDR3 sequence is CASMRDRAQTPTYNEQFF. The CDR3 nucleotides are TGTGCCAGCATGCGGGACAGGGCACAAACCCCAACGTACAATGAGCAGTTCTTC.

The DNA for the CDR3 is TGTGCCAGCAGCCAAGGAGGGGTCTCTGGAAACACCATATATTTT. Its protein product is CASSQGGVSGNTIYF. The rearrangement joins TRBV4-2 to TRBJ1-3; perhaps TRBD1 as D (5 bases). The CDR3 has 15 residues. The V end lost 1 base, the J end lost 0 bases, and 7 bases lay between the germline ends. Germline V gives CDR1 LGHNA, CDR2 YNFKEQ.

V and J are TRBV28 and TRBJ2-3; weak D call: TRBD1 (6 bases). Trimming took off 8 bases at V and 2 bases at J, with 17 bases between the two ends. In germline, CDR1 is MDHEN, CDR2 SYDVKM. The CDR3 has 15 residues. The CDR3 sequence: CASPGPGAPTDTQYF. DNA of the CDR3: TGTGCCAGCCCTGGGCCAGGGGCGCCCACAGATACGCAGTATTTT. The variable domain in full, with the rest retrieved from reference TRBV28 and TRBJ2-3, is DVKVTQSSRYLVKRTGEKVFLECVQDMDHENMFWYRQDPGLGLRLIYFSYDVKMKEKGDIPEGYSVSREKKERFSLILESASTNQTSMYLCASPGPGAPTDTQYFGPGTRLTVL.

CDR3 amino acids: CASSGTGAYGYTF. The CDR3 region has the DNA TGTGCCAGCAGCGGGACAGGGGCCTATGGCTACACCTTC. V usage is TRBV27 and J usage is TRBJ1-2, with 10 bases fitting TRBD1. Germline CDR1 reads MNHEY; CDR2 reads SMNVEV (reference sequence). The trim removed 6 bases at V and 4 bases at J, leaving 2 bases unmatched. The CDR3 covers 13 residues.

The chain is built from TRBV5-4 and TRBJ1-1; D is ambiguous. V lost 4 bases and J 4 bases, leaving 17 bases between the germline ends. Per germline, CDR1 SGHNT and CDR2 YYREEE (reference sequence). The CDR3 extends over 15 amino acids. CDR3 sequence: CASSLPGPLGTEAFF. CDR3 DNA sequence: TGTGCCAGCAGCCTACCCGGACCCCTTGGCACTGAAGCTTTCTTT.

V is TRBV13 and J is TRBJ2-6, with 7 bases lining up with TRBD1. The CDR3 consists of 20 residues. The V gene end was trimmed by 1 base and the J gene end by 0 bases; junction bases not matched to a gene: 12. Germline V CDR1 and CDR2: PRHDT, FYEKMQ (reference sequence). DNA for the CDR3: TGTGCCAGCAGCTTAGCCCCCTTACAGGGGAGAAGCTCTGGGGCCAACGTCCTGACTTTC. This translates into CASSLAPLQGRSSGANVLTF.

V gene TRBV27 combines with J gene TRBJ1-1, with D perhaps matching TRBD1 (5 bases). Germline assignment: CDR1 MNHEY and CDR2 SMNVEV (reference sequence). The CDR3 has 14 amino acids. Deletions cut 3 bases from V and 0 bases from J, with 8 bases between. CDR3 coding DNA: TGTGCCAGCAGTTTGGGGCTTTTGAACACTGAAGCTTTCTTT. Its protein product is CASSLGLLNTEAFF.

This rearrangement joins TRBV5-6 to TRBJ2-7; the D is unclear. This CDR3 has 13 residues. Trimming took off 0 bases at V and 6 bases at J, with 10 bases between the two ends. Germline V gene lookup returns CDR1 SGHDT and CDR2 YYEEEE. The CDR3 coding sequence is TGTGCCAGCAGCTTGGGCAGCCGACGCGAGCAGTACTTC. Its protein is CASSLGSRREQYF.

This rearrangement joins TRBV27 to TRBJ2-5, with a weak D call TRBD2 (6 bases). The CDR3 loop spans 14 amino acids. V was pared by 2 bases and J by 4 bases, with 11 bases between. Germline V CDR1 and CDR2: MNHEY, SMNVEV (reference sequence). This chain's CDR3 is CASSLDVGLETQYF. Written as DNA, the CDR3 is TGTGCCAGCAGTTTAGATGTGGGACTAGAGACCCAGTACTTC.

The chain employs TRBV7-8 and TRBJ2-7; 7 bases match TRBD1. Germline values: CDR1 SGHVS, CDR2 FQNEAQ. V lost 5 bases, J lost 4 bases, and 5 bases stayed unmatched. The CDR3 consists of 13 residues. CDR3 in amino acids: CASSVGQAYEQYF. CDR3 bases: TGTGCCAGCAGCGTCGGACAGGCTTACGAGCAGTACTTC.

The chain recombines TRBV27 with TRBJ2-3; D gene uncertain. The germline V gene encodes CDR1 MNHEY and CDR2 SMNVEV (reference sequence). V lost 2 bases and J 3 bases, leaving 12 bases between the germline ends. This CDR3 spans 15 amino acids. CDR3 residues: CASSLQVPATDTQYF. CDR3 bases: TGTGCCAGCAGTTTACAGGTGCCCGCAACAGATACGCAGTATTTT.

This clone has more than one count but fewer than ten. The chain couples TRBV7-9 to TRBJ2-1; D is possibly TRBD1 (5 bases). Germline loops: CDR1 SEHNR, CDR2 FQNEAQ (reference sequence). The CDR3 covers 14 residues. Trimming removed 5 bases at V and 4 bases at J, with 12 bases between. CDR3 protein: CASSPDKTYNEQFF. Written as DNA, the CDR3 is TGTGCCAGCAGCCCGGACAAAACTTACAATGAGCAGTTCTTC. The full variable domain, in which reference TRBV7-9 and TRBJ2-1 provide the parts outside the CDR3, is DTGVSQNPRHKITKRGQNVTFRCDPISEHNRLYWYRQTLGQGPEFLTYFQNEAQLEKSRLLSDRFSAERPKGSFSTLEIQRTEQGDSAMYLCASSPDKTYNEQFFGPGTRLTVL.

The V and J genes are TRBV5-1 and TRBJ2-7; possible D gene TRBD1, 6 bases. CDR1 and CDR2 (germline): SGHRS, YFSETQ. The CDR3 totals 14 residues. Trimming stripped 7 bases from V and 0 bases from J, with 14 bases between. This CDR3 reads CASATGSLSYEQYF. In DNA form, the CDR3 reads TGCGCCAGCGCGACAGGATCCCTCTCCTACGAGCAGTACTTC.

The CDR3 is CASNRQGQPQHF. CDR3 bases: TGTGCCAGTAACCGACAGGGCCAGCCCCAGCATTTT. The chain links TRBV19 to TRBJ1-5, with 7 bases identical to TRBD1. V shed 7 bases, J shed 7 bases, and the junction held 4 bases outside the gene matches. The CDR3 totals 12 residues. Germline V gene sequence: CDR1 LNHDA, CDR2 SQIVND (reference sequence).

The chain has TRBV2 and TRBJ1-3; TRBD1 matches at 7 bases. The CDR3 contains 16 residues. Germline V gene sequence: CDR1 SNHLY, CDR2 FYNNEI. V trimming: 1 base; J trimming: 4 bases; junction bases outside the gene matches: 7. This CDR3 is CASSEGQGVSGNTIYF. The CDR3 DNA follows: TGTGCCAGCAGTGAAGGGCAGGGGGTATCGGGAAACACCATATATTTT.

This clone was detected only once. The rearrangement links TRBV27 to TRBJ1-1; D remains ambiguous. CDR1 and CDR2 (germline): MNHEY, SMNVEV (reference sequence). Between the trimmed V and J ends, which lost 5 bases and 2 bases, there was a span of 9 bases. The CDR3 extends over 13 amino acids. CDR3 residues: CASSVTENTEAFF. The CDR3 DNA sequence: TGTGCCAGCAGTGTTACGGAAAACACTGAAGCTTTCTTT.

The rearrangement links TRBV6-5 to TRBJ1-6, with D uncertain. Trimming left V 7 bases short and J 4 bases short, with 14 bases between. Germline-derived CDR1 and CDR2 are MNHEY and SVGAGI. The CDR3 consists of 15 residues. The CDR3 loop reads CASTSGRAYNSPLHF. The CDR3 region has the DNA TGTGCCAGCACCTCCGGACGGGCATATAATTCACCCCTCCACTTT.

The chain combines TRBV6-1 with TRBJ2-1; 7 bases map to TRBD2. The CDR3 is 16 amino acids. The V gene's germline CDR1 is MNHNS and CDR2 SASEGT. Losses at the gene ends were 1 base for V and 8 bases for J; bases not matched to a gene: 11. CDR3 DNA: TGTGCCAGCAGTGAAGTCGCTAGCGGAGGACGGGATGAGCAGTTCTTC. Translated: CASSEVASGGRDEQFF.

The chain combines TRBV7-9 with TRBJ2-7; TRBD1 might be the D (5 bases). This CDR3 has 13 residues. Trimming took 2 bases from V and 4 from J, leaving 9 bases between them. From germline, CDR1 is SEHNR and CDR2 FQNEAQ (reference sequence). The CDR3 coding sequence is TGTGCCAGCAGCTTAAACGCAGGGTACGAGCAGTACTTC. It yields the protein CASSLNAGYEQYF.

The gene calls are TRBV4-2 and TRBJ2-5, with D possibly TRBD1 on 6 matching bases. CDR1 LGHNA and CDR2 YNFKEQ come from the germline V gene. This CDR3 spans 13 amino acids. Trimming removed 8 bases at V and 2 bases at J, with 12 bases between. In DNA form, the CDR3 reads TGTGCCAGCCGTCCGGGACAACAAGAGACCCAGTACTTC. Encoded protein: CASRPGQQETQYF.